The 29 T cell receptor beta chains presented below share a single source sample, sequenced in a study of long-term antiretroviral therapy in people with HIV. The libraries were made with immunoSEQ v3.0 at survey level. The assay was immunoSEQ multiplex PCR, and TCRdb's table has in-frame clones only and misses some. Here the sample spans about 11,000 clones, roughly 80% being singletons. The sequencing here drew on unsorted PBMCs, taken 1.2 years after starting antiretroviral therapy. The receptor source for this set is a middle-aged man with HIV.

The chain joins TRBV12-5 to TRBJ1-4, with D unresolved. Germline CDR1 and CDR2: LGHNT and FRNRAP. Between the trimmed V and J ends, which lost 7 bases and 6 bases, there was a span of 9 bases. This CDR3 spans 12 amino acids. The CDR3 reads CASARADEKLFF. The CDR3 DNA follows: TGTGCTAGTGCCCGGGCAGATGAAAAACTGTTTTTT.

The rearrangement uses TRBV5-1 and TRBJ2-1, with 7 nucleotides matching TRBD1. This CDR3 contains 15 residues. V was clipped by 0 bases and J by 7 bases; unmatched bases: 7. Germline CDR1 reads SGHRS; CDR2 reads YFSETQ. The CDR3 loop is CASSLVQGEGNEQFF. Written as DNA, the CDR3 is TGCGCCAGCAGCTTGGTGCAGGGGGAAGGAAATGAGCAGTTCTTC. The whole variable domain, filled in from reference TRBV5-1 and TRBJ2-1, reads KAGVTQTPRYLIKTRGQQVTLSCSPISGHRSVSWYQQTPGQGLQFLFEYFSETQRNKGNFPGRFSGRQFSNSRSEMNVSTLELGDSALYLCASSLVQGEGNEQFFGPGTRLTVL.

The chain uses TRBV11-3 and TRBJ2-7; TRBD2 might be the D (6 bases). The CDR3 extends over 13 amino acids. Trimming pared 4 bases from V and 6 bases from J, leaving 13 bases between. Per the germline V gene, CDR1 is SGHNT and CDR2 is YENEEA. The CDR3 coding sequence is TGTGCCAGCAGCTCGCGACTGGGGGGCGAGCAGTACTTC. Translation gives CASSSRLGGEQYF.

The V and J genes are TRBV7-9 and TRBJ2-7, with 10 bases lining up with TRBD1. With V trimmed by 5 bases and J by 1 base, 5 bases remained unmatched. The CDR3 covers 15 residues. CDR1 is SEHNR and CDR2 is FQNEAQ in the germline V gene (reference sequence). In DNA form, the CDR3 reads TGTGCCAGCAGCCTGGACAGGGGGGAGTCCTACGAGCAGTACTTC. This gives the protein CASSLDRGESYEQYF.

This clone appeared a few times. This rearrangement joins TRBV6-1 to TRBJ2-7; the D is unclear. V lost 8 bases, J lost 1 base, and 12 bases lay in between. The germline V gene has CDR1 MNHNS and CDR2 SASEGT. The CDR3 totals 13 residues. The CDR3 nucleotides are TGTGCCAGCTGTCAGTCAGGATCCTACGAGCAGTACTTC. This codes for CASCQSGSYEQYF.

This chain joins TRBV20-1 and TRBJ1-1; no definite D call. The length of the CDR3 is 11 residues. CDR1 and CDR2 from the germline V gene are DFQATT and SNEGSKA (reference sequence). V lost 4 bases and J lost 8, with 11 bases in between. The CDR3 DNA sequence: TGCAGTGCTATTCCGGAGCTGGAAGCTTTCTTT. Translation: CSAIPELEAFF.

V and J are TRBV6-1 and TRBJ2-3, with D tentatively TRBD2 (6 bases). CDR1 is MNHNS, CDR2 SASEGT, per germline. Trimming cost V 6 bases and J 1 base, with 14 bases left between them. The CDR3 totals 15 residues. The CDR3 DNA reads TGTGCCAGCAGCTTGCTGGGCGGGGGCACAGATACGCAGTATTTT. This encodes CASSLLGGGTDTQYF.

The rearrangement links TRBV29-1 to TRBJ2-1; D might be TRBD1 (6 bases). Germline V lookup: CDR1 SQVTM, CDR2 ANQGSEA. V was cut by 6 bases and J by 6 bases, with 18 bases left in between. The CDR3 is 14 amino acids. The CDR3 loop is CSVTPWTAGNEQFF. CDR3 sequence (DNA): TGCAGCGTCACACCTTGGACAGCTGGCAATGAGCAGTTCTTC.

This chain uses TRBV30 with TRBJ2-3; D not certain. V was cut by 2 bases and J by 3 bases, with 18 bases left in between. The CDR3 spans 16 residues. The germline CDR1 and CDR2 sequences are GTSNPN and SVGIG (reference sequence). In DNA, the CDR3 is TGTGCCTGGAGTTGGGGAAGTGCATATGGAACAGATACGCAGTATTTT. It encodes CAWSWGSAYGTDTQYF.

This clone showed up just a few times. V is TRBV19 and J is TRBJ2-1, with 14 bases matching TRBD2. Germline V gene data show CDR1 as LNHDA and CDR2 as SQIVND (reference sequence). The CDR3 spans 21 residues. J lost 1 base, V lost 3 bases, and 14 bases had no gene match. The DNA of the CDR3 is TGTGCCAGTAGTATGACCCCCGGGACTAGCGGGGGATTCGTATCCTACAATGAGCAGTTCTTC. Its protein is CASSMTPGTSGGFVSYNEQFF.

The chain carries TRBV6-1 and TRBJ2-7, with 9 bases that match TRBD1. CDR1 MNHNS and CDR2 SASEGT come from the germline V gene. Unmatched junction bases numbered 6, after V lost 3 bases and J lost 12 bases. The CDR3 length is 12 residues. CDR3 protein: CASSDPGTGRYF. The CDR3 DNA sequence: TGTGCCAGCAGTGACCCCGGGACAGGGCGGTACTTC.

About this clone itself: This sample also contains other DNA sequences that code for the same CDR3. The V gene is TRBV9, the J gene TRBJ2-1; tentatively, D is TRBD1 (6 bases). Trimming shortened V by 3 bases and J by 4 bases, and 14 bases separated the two germline ends. Germline V gene data show CDR1 as SGDLS and CDR2 as YYNGEE. The CDR3 runs 15 residues. The CDR3 reads CASSAQGNSYNEQFF. The CDR3 nucleotides are TGTGCCAGCAGCGCCCAGGGGAATTCATACAATGAGCAGTTCTTC.

This clone was seen only once. CDR3 protein: CASPPAGFTDTQYF. The CDR3, as DNA: TGTGCCAGCCCCCCAGCGGGGTTCACAGATACGCAGTATTTT. The chain couples TRBV6-1 to TRBJ2-3, with 7 nucleotides matching TRBD2. The CDR3 runs to 14 residues. The V segment lost 8 bases and the J segment 2 bases; nucleotides outside the gene matches: 7. The V gene's germline CDR1 is MNHNS and CDR2 SASEGT.

With respect to this clone: Sequence at one end of the junction differs from germline and may be a read error. The V call is TRBV11-3, the J call TRBJ2-7, with a tentative D call TRBD1 (6 bases). CDR3 length: 14 residues. Germline values: CDR1 SGHNT, CDR2 YENEEA. The CDR3 spells CASSSTPGQPPKDF. CDR3 nucleotides: TGTGCCAGCAGCTCTACACCCGGACAGCCCCCCAAGGACTTC.

The gene calls are TRBV30 and TRBJ1-3, with a possible D match to TRBD1 (6 bases). The V and J ends lost 4 bases and 2 bases respectively, with 12 bases between them. The germline CDR1 and CDR2 sequences are GTSNPN and SVGIG (reference sequence). This CDR3 region has 14 residues. As DNA, the CDR3 is TGTGCCTGGAAAGGGGGGGGGACTGGAAACACCATATATTTT. Protein: CAWKGGGTGNTIYF.

The V call is TRBV19, the J call TRBJ1-6; D not certain. Trimming left V 5 bases short and J 5 bases short, with 10 bases between. This CDR3 is built from 14 residues. Germline CDR1 reads LNHDA; CDR2 reads SQIVND (reference sequence). The CDR3 is CASSRESHNSPLHF. Written as DNA, the CDR3 is TGTGCCAGTAGTCGGGAGTCCCATAATTCACCCCTCCACTTT.

This clone has just a few counts. This rearrangement joins TRBV25-1 to TRBJ1-4, with a weak D call TRBD1 (5 bases). The germline gives CDR1 MGHDK, CDR2 SYGVNS. V shed 6 bases and J shed 11 bases, with 16 bases lying between them. The CDR3 is 13 amino acids. CDR3 DNA sequence: TGTGCCAGCAGAGCCGGGACTTCTAGTAAACTGTTTTTT. It encodes CASRAGTSSKLFF.

The CDR3 reads CASSGQGKTYEQYF. DNA for the CDR3: TGTGCCAGCAGTGGACAGGGGAAGACCTACGAGCAGTACTTC. The chain links TRBV2 to TRBJ2-7; 8 bases map to TRBD1. Trimming took 4 bases from V and 2 from J; bases not matched to a gene: 4. The CDR3 has 14 amino acids. Germline V gives CDR1 SNHLY, CDR2 FYNNEI.

This clone was seen just once. The chain joins TRBV4-2 to TRBJ2-1; TRBD1 or TRBD2 may be the D gene (6 bases each). CDR1 is LGHNA and CDR2 is YNFKEQ in the germline V gene. This CDR3 is 16 amino acids long. V lost 4 bases to trimming and J lost 4 bases, with 17 bases between them. The CDR3 sequence is CASSPQRGDSYNEQFF. The CDR3 bases are TGTGCCAGCAGCCCTCAAAGGGGGGATTCTTACAATGAGCAGTTCTTC.

The chain recombines TRBV7-2 with TRBJ2-7; 8 nucleotides agree with TRBD1. The junction had 2 bases not matched to a gene; V was cut back by 3 bases and J by 1 base. Germline values: CDR1 SGHTA, CDR2 FQGNSA. The CDR3 covers 14 residues. The CDR3 sequence is CASSFRQGSYEQYF. The CDR3 DNA reads TGTGCCAGCAGCTTTAGACAGGGGTCCTACGAGCAGTACTTC. The full variable domain, rest sourced from reference TRBV7-2 and TRBJ2-7, is GAGVSQSPSNKVTEKGKDVELRCDPISGHTALYWYRQSLGQGLEFLIYFQGNSAPDKSGLPSDRFSAERTGGSVSTLTIQRTQQEDSAVYLCASSFRQGSYEQYFGPGTRLTVT.

The chain uses TRBV2 and TRBJ2-7; 8 bases agree with TRBD2. Germline assignment: CDR1 SNHLY and CDR2 FYNNEI. The CDR3 extends over 13 amino acids. Trimming removed 4 bases from V and 7 bases from J; junction bases left unmatched: 6. The CDR3 loop reads CASSGARGVEQYF. CDR3 DNA: TGTGCCAGCAGTGGGGCGCGGGGGGTTGAGCAGTACTTC. The full variable domain, with the rest looked up from reference TRBV2 and TRBJ2-7, is EPEVTQTPSHQVTQMGQEVILRCVPISNHLYFYWYRQILGQKVEFLVSFYNNEISEKSEIFDDQFSVERPDGSNFTLKIRSTKLEDSAMYFCASSGARGVEQYFGPGTRLTVT.

CDR3 DNA sequence: TGTGCCAGCAGGTACACAGGGGGCGGCGAGCAGTACTTC. Translating it yields CASRYTGGGEQYF. This rearrangement joins TRBV2 to TRBJ2-7, with 9 bases identical to TRBD1. CDR1 SNHLY and CDR2 FYNNEI come from the germline V gene. This CDR3 has 13 residues. V was clipped by 6 bases and J by 6 bases; unmatched bases: 6.

V and J are TRBV19 and TRBJ1-5; no firm D call. V lost 1 base, J lost 2 bases, and 3 bases lay in between. Per germline, CDR1 LNHDA and CDR2 SQIVND (reference sequence). This CDR3 has 13 amino acids. The CDR3 is CASSIGGNQPQHF. CDR3 DNA sequence: TGTGCCAGTAGTATAGGGGGCAATCAGCCCCAGCATTTT.

This sequence joins TRBV7-2 and TRBJ1-4, with 10 bases lining up with TRBD1. The length of the CDR3 is 14 residues. Germline CDR1 reads SGHTA; CDR2 reads FQGNSA. V lost 6 bases and J lost 8; bases outside the gene matches: 6. CDR3 DNA sequence: TGTGCCAGCAGTTCTGACAGGGGGCGAGAAAAACTGTTTTTT. Residues: CASSSDRGREKLFF. The complete variable domain, with remaining parts taken from reference TRBV7-2 and TRBJ1-4, reads GAGVSQSPSNKVTEKGKDVELRCDPISGHTALYWYRQSLGQGLEFLIYFQGNSAPDKSGLPSDRFSAERTGGSVSTLTIQRTQQEDSAVYLCASSSDRGREKLFFGSGTQLSVL.

The CDR3 DNA reads as TGTGCCAGCTCACCGACAGGGATAAATGAAAAACTGTTTTTT. It specifies CASSPTGINEKLFF. V and J are TRBV18 and TRBJ1-4; 7 nucleotides match TRBD1. This CDR3 spans 14 amino acids. Germline lookup yields CDR1 KGHSH and CDR2 LQKENI. V gave up 3 bases and J gave up 5 bases; unmatched junction bases: 3.

V gene TRBV10-3 combines with J gene TRBJ2-7; D is tentatively TRBD1 or TRBD2 (5 bases each). The CDR3 spans 12 residues. Germline V CDR1 and CDR2: ENHRY, SYGVKD. Trimming removed 11 bases from V and 2 bases from J, with 13 bases in between. The CDR3 nucleotides are TGTGCCTCTCGGGACCAAGCCTACGAGCAGTACTTC. Protein: CASRDQAYEQYF.

The chain has TRBV6-1 and TRBJ1-2, with D unresolved. V was pared by 2 bases and J by 0 bases, with 7 bases between. The CDR3 is made up of 14 amino acids. CDR1 is MNHNS, CDR2 SASEGT, per germline. CDR3 amino acids: CASSEREANYGYTF. The CDR3 DNA sequence: TGTGCCAGCAGTGAACGGGAAGCTAACTATGGCTACACCTTC.

The table lists this clone with a count of one. V gene TRBV6-1 combines with J gene TRBJ2-1; 13 bases are a match to TRBD2. The CDR3 extends over 15 amino acids. V shed 7 bases and J 7 bases; nucleotides not matched to a gene: 7. From germline, CDR1 is MNHNS and CDR2 SASEGT. The CDR3 sequence is CASIRLAGGRNEQFF. The CDR3 bases are TGTGCCAGCATCCGACTAGCGGGGGGCCGAAATGAGCAGTTCTTC.

This clone was detected only once. The V and J genes are TRBV5-1 and TRBJ1-3; D perhaps matches TRBD1 (5 bases). CDR3 length: 18 residues. Germline CDR1 reads SGHRS; CDR2 reads YFSETQ. The V gene lost 2 bases and the J gene lost 2 bases, with 20 bases spanning the gap. DNA for the CDR3: TGCGCCAGCAGCTTCCCAGGTGATGGGGGTGTGACTGGAAACACCATATATTTT. Amino acids: CASSFPGDGGVTGNTIYF.